These 29 T cell receptor beta chains share one sample of origin, sequenced in a study of spatial heterogeneity in lung cancer. In TCRdb, the 5' RACE reads were re-called with MiXCR into one record per CDR3 protein. The sample holds under 75,000 distinct CDR3 sequences, around 9.3% seen once. Described time point: blood at routine non-recurrence follow-up after resection. The specimen was PBMCs, collected at follow-up. Receptors were obtained from a female donor with early-stage non-small cell lung cancer.

Ten or more counts support this clonotype. The chain employs TRBV23-1 and TRBJ2-2; D assignment may be TRBD1 or TRBD2 (5 bases each). TRBV23-1 belongs to the ORF category, with a function that is uncertain. Trimming stripped 7 bases from V and 6 bases from J, with 24 bases between. The CDR3 runs 17 residues. The CDR3 coding sequence is TGCGCCAGCACCCTCCAACGGGGACCGTCCGACGCCGGGGAGCTGTTTTTT. As protein: CASTLQRGPSDAGELFF.

On this clonotype: This may come from a read error, since a much larger clone is one base off. The chain carries TRBV5-1 and TRBJ1-2; no definite D call. CDR1 and CDR2 (germline): SGHRS, YFSETQ. This CDR3 contains 15 residues. DNA for the CDR3: TGCGCCAGCGGCTTGGGTAGCCCACCTGACTATGGCTACACCTTC. It specifies CASGLGSPPDYGYTF.

The V gene is TRBV19, the J gene TRBJ1-1; D ambiguous. The CDR3 length is 14 residues. CDR1 is LNHDA and CDR2 is SQIVND in the germline V gene (reference sequence). The V end lost 7 bases, the J end lost 4 bases, and 16 bases lay between the germline ends. CDR3 coding DNA: TGTGCCAGTACTCTAAGGAGGGCGGGCACTGAAGCTTTCTTT. Translation gives CASTLRRAGTEAFF.

This clonotype was observed many times. V gene TRBV30 combines with J gene TRBJ2-1, with 11 bases that match TRBD1. The CDR3 is 15 amino acids. The V segment lost 2 bases and the J segment 8 bases; nucleotides outside the gene matches: 8. Germline loops: CDR1 GTSNPN, CDR2 SVGIG (reference sequence). CDR3 loop: CAWSWSGQGADEQFF. CDR3 nucleotides: TGTGCCTGGAGTTGGTCAGGACAGGGGGCCGATGAGCAGTTCTTC.

This clonotype was recorded at least ten times. V usage is TRBV18 and J usage is TRBJ2-7; TRBD1 is a possible D gene (6 bases). The V end lost 2 bases, the J end lost 3 bases, and 17 bases lay between the germline ends. This CDR3 is 16 amino acids long. Germline CDR1 KGHSH, CDR2 LQKENI. CDR3 in amino acids: CASSPNRDTRGYEQYF. CDR3 sequence (DNA): TGTGCCAGCTCACCAAACCGGGACACGAGGGGCTACGAGCAGTACTTC.

This clonotype was seen only a few times. The rearrangement joins TRBV7-9 to TRBJ2-7; 8 nucleotides match TRBD1. Germline CDR1 reads SEHNR; CDR2 reads FQNEAQ (reference sequence). The CDR3 spans 15 residues. After removal of 5 bases from V and 5 bases from J, the junction contained 11 bases not matched to a gene. In DNA, the CDR3 is TGTGCCAGCAGCGCGACCGGACAGGGTAAAGACGAGCAGTACTTC. Protein: CASSATGQGKDEQYF. The variable domain in full, completed from reference TRBV7-9 and TRBJ2-7, reads DTGVSQNPRHKITKRGQNVTFRCDPISEHNRLYWYRQTLGQGPEFLTYFQNEAQLEKSRLLSDRFSAERPKGSFSTLEIQRTEQGDSAMYLCASSATGQGKDEQYFGPGTRLTVT.

The chain combines TRBV9 with TRBJ2-5, with a weak D call TRBD2 (6 bases). Trimming left V 0 bases short and J 3 bases short, with 15 bases between. Germline lookup yields CDR1 SGDLS and CDR2 YYNGEE. CDR3 length: 16 amino acids. The CDR3 region is CASSVGPGVREETQYF. The CDR3 bases are TGTGCCAGCAGCGTAGGCCCGGGGGTCCGGGAAGAGACCCAGTACTTC.

This clonotype was seen repeatedly, ten times or more. This chain links TRBV28 with TRBJ1-5; TRBD1 agrees at 10 bases. Losses at the gene ends were 3 bases for V and 6 bases for J; bases not matched to a gene: 5. Germline CDR1 reads MDHEN; CDR2 reads SYDVKM. The CDR3 is 15 amino acids. The CDR3 protein is CASSFGDRGSQPQHF. The CDR3 DNA follows: TGTGCCAGCAGTTTTGGGGACAGGGGATCTCAGCCCCAGCATTTT.

This chain links TRBV28 with TRBJ1-1; 8 nucleotides line up with TRBD1. J gave up 5 bases and V 4 bases, and 6 bases lay outside the gene matches. Germline CDR1 MDHEN, CDR2 SYDVKM. The CDR3 spans 14 residues. The CDR3 is CASSSGQGWTEAFF. CDR3 sequence (DNA): TGTGCCAGCAGTTCCGGACAGGGCTGGACTGAAGCTTTCTTT.

The chain is built from TRBV5-1 and TRBJ2-2; TRBD1 matches 7 bases. Trimming at V came to 2 bases and at J to 6 bases, leaving 4 bases not matched to a gene. CDR1 SGHRS and CDR2 YFSETQ come from the germline V gene. The CDR3 contains 14 residues. The DNA for the CDR3 is TGCGCCAGCAGCTTCCAACAGGGGTCCGGGGAGCTGTTTTTT. Translation gives CASSFQQGSGELFF.

The chain combines TRBV30 with TRBJ2-7; tentatively, D is TRBD2 (5 bases). This CDR3 has 14 residues. Germline CDR1 and CDR2: GTSNPN and SVGIG (reference sequence). V was clipped by 0 bases and J by 2 bases, with 11 bases between them. CDR3 coding DNA: TGTGCCTGGAGTGTACTACTAGGAGCCTACGAGCAGTACTTC. Protein: CAWSVLLGAYEQYF.

In the case of this clonotype: This may arise from a read error, as a much more abundant clone is one base away. Likely a read error: the CDR3 ends without its conserved phenylalanine or tryptophan. V and J are TRBV7-3 and TRBJ1-2; unclear D gene. Trimming left V 2 bases short and J 2 bases short, with 9 bases between. The CDR3 has 14 amino acids. Germline V gene sequence: CDR1 SGHTA, CDR2 FQGTGA. Here the CDR3 DNA reads TGTGCCAGCAGCTTAGGCGCTGTGAACTATGGCTACACCCTC. It encodes CASSLGAVNYGYTL.

Many counts were recorded for this clonotype. The chain links TRBV27 to TRBJ2-7, with 13 nucleotides matching TRBD2. Germline CDR1 MNHEY, CDR2 SMNVEV (reference sequence). CDR3 size: 15 residues. Trimming removed 3 bases from V and 6 bases from J; junction bases left unmatched: 5. In DNA form, the CDR3 reads TGTGCCAGCAGTTTTCGGACTAGCGGGAGCACCGAGCAGTACTTC. Translated, it gives CASSFRTSGSTEQYF.

This clonotype was detected ten times or more. The genes are TRBV10-2 and TRBJ2-1; weak D call: TRBD1 (5 bases). Deletions cut 11 bases from V and 3 bases from J, with 11 bases between. The CDR3 covers 12 residues. In germline, CDR1 is WSHSY, CDR2 SAAADI. The chain's CDR3 is CAARQGYNEQFF. Written as DNA, the CDR3 is TGCGCCGCCAGGCAGGGCTACAATGAGCAGTTCTTC.

In this sample, this clonotype turned up a few times. The chain joins TRBV6-6 to TRBJ2-1; tentatively, D is TRBD2 (6 bases). There are 13 residues in the CDR3. Per germline, CDR1 MNHNY and CDR2 SVGAGI (reference sequence). The ends were cut back, 5 bases at V and 4 bases at J, with 9 bases in the middle. CDR3 residues: CASSGREYNEQFF. The CDR3 DNA is TGTGCCAGCAGTGGACGGGAGTACAATGAGCAGTTCTTC.

This clonotype was counted at least ten times. The genes are TRBV7-9 and TRBJ2-2; TRBD2 aligns across 7 bases. The CDR3 is 14 residues long. The V and J ends lost 3 bases and 4 bases, in that order; junction bases with no gene match: 2. Germline CDR1 SEHNR, CDR2 FQNEAQ (reference sequence). The CDR3 nucleotides are TGTGCCAGCAGCTTCGGGGAGGGCACCGGGGAGCTGTTTTTT. Protein sequence: CASSFGEGTGELFF.

This clonotype was counted many times. The chain combines TRBV28 with TRBJ1-1; TRBD1 is a possible D gene (5 bases). This CDR3 has 11 residues. V was trimmed by 4 bases and J by 10 bases, leaving 10 bases between them. CDR1 is MDHEN, CDR2 SYDVKM, per germline. The CDR3 protein is CASSSWQGAFF. For the CDR3, the DNA is TGTGCCAGCAGTTCCTGGCAGGGAGCTTTCTTT.

This clonotype was seen repeatedly, ten times or more. For the CDR3, the DNA is TGTGCCAGCAGCGTGGACACTAGTAGCTACGAGCAGTACTTC. Translation gives CASSVDTSSYEQYF. The V call is TRBV9, the J call TRBJ2-7, with D perhaps assigned TRBD1 or TRBD2 (5 bases each). The CDR3 covers 14 residues. V was clipped by 2 bases and J by 3 bases, with 12 bases between them. Germline loops: CDR1 SGDLS, CDR2 YYNGEE. Variable domain in full (rest from reference TRBV9 and TRBJ2-7): DSGVTQTPKHLITATGQRVTLRCSPRSGDLSVYWYQQSLDQGLQFLIQYYNGEERAKGNILERFSAQQFPDLHSELNLSSLELGDSALYFCASSVDTSSYEQYFGPGTRLTVT.

The table lists this clonotype with a few counts. The rearrangement links TRBV7-3 to TRBJ1-1; 7 bases map to TRBD1. V was clipped by 4 bases and J by 4 bases; unmatched bases: 3. CDR1 is SGHTA and CDR2 is FQGTGA in the germline V gene. There are 13 residues in the CDR3. CDR3 amino acids: CASSSGQATEAFF. The DNA of the CDR3 is TGTGCCAGCAGCTCCGGACAGGCCACTGAAGCTTTCTTT.

This clonotype was seen at least ten times. This rearrangement joins TRBV20-1 to TRBJ2-7, with 13 bases lining up with TRBD2. The CDR3 covers 13 residues. V gave up 7 bases and J gave up 1 base; unmatched junction bases: 1. The germline CDR1 and CDR2 sequences are DFQATT and SNEGSKA (reference sequence). The CDR3 bases are TGCAGTGGGGGACTAGCGGGGTCCTACGAGCAGTACTTC. Its protein product is CSGGLAGSYEQYF.

Ten or more counts support this clonotype. The gene calls are TRBV5-1 and TRBJ2-7, with TRBD2 matching 7 bases. The CDR3 runs to 16 residues. CDR1 and CDR2 from the germline V gene are SGHRS and YFSETQ. With 0 bases clipped from V and 2 bases from J, the junction kept 8 bases outside the gene matches. In nucleotides, the CDR3 is TGCGCCAGCAGCTTGGTGGGTAGCGGGCCGACCTACGAGCAGTACTTC. It specifies CASSLVGSGPTYEQYF.

This clonotype was counted at least ten times. The J gene is TRBJ2-5, the V gene TRBV28; D tentatively reads TRBD1 or TRBD2 (5 bases each). Germline CDR1 reads MDHEN; CDR2 reads SYDVKM. Trimming shortened V by 4 bases and J by 2 bases, and 17 bases separated the two germline ends. CDR3 size: 16 residues. The CDR3 spells CASSSLEGWGQETQYF. In nucleotides, the CDR3 is TGTGCCAGCAGTTCCCTCGAGGGGTGGGGGCAAGAGACCCAGTACTTC.

This clonotype was counted at least ten times. The chain carries TRBV11-2 and TRBJ2-1; 7 nucleotides line up with TRBD2. V lost 1 base and J lost 2; bases outside the gene matches: 2. The CDR3 sequence is 15 residues long. Per germline, CDR1 SGHAT and CDR2 FQNNGV. CDR3 coding DNA: TGTGCCAGCAGCTTAGGCGGGAGCACCTACAATGAGCAGTTCTTC. It translates to CASSLGGSTYNEQFF.

The sample holds many counts of this clonotype. V usage is TRBV19 and J usage is TRBJ2-1; weak D call: TRBD2 (6 bases). V was trimmed by 3 bases and J by 9 bases, leaving 21 bases between them. The CDR3 consists of 16 residues. CDR1 is LNHDA and CDR2 is SQIVND in the germline V gene (reference sequence). In nucleotides, the CDR3 is TGTGCCAGTAGTATGGCCGGGACTTCCCATTTTGGTGAGCAGTTCTTC. This encodes CASSMAGTSHFGEQFF.

This clonotype was observed a few times. The chain combines TRBV15 with TRBJ1-5; unclear D gene. The CDR3 totals 13 residues. The germline gives CDR1 LNHNV, CDR2 YYDKDF (reference sequence). Trimming took off 5 bases at V and 1 base at J, with 6 bases between the two ends. The CDR3 nucleotides read TGTGCCACCAGCGCTTTGAGCAATCAGCCCCAGCATTTT. This gives the protein CATSALSNQPQHF.

Ten or more counts support this clonotype. Here the CDR3 reads CASSFPGDKRYEQYF. In nucleotides, the CDR3 is TGTGCCAGCAGCTTCCCCGGCGACAAGCGGTACGAGCAGTACTTC. J is TRBJ2-7 and V is TRBV7-2; tentatively, D is TRBD2 (5 bases). The V and J ends lost 3 bases and 4 bases respectively, with 16 bases between them. Germline CDR1 SGHTA, CDR2 FQGNSA. The CDR3 spans 15 residues.

In its sample, this clonotype was seen many times. V and J are TRBV7-8 and TRBJ2-5; 9 nucleotides align to TRBD1. The junction had 12 bases not matched to a gene; V was cut back by 5 bases and J by 5 bases. This CDR3 comprises 16 residues. Germline values: CDR1 SGHVS, CDR2 FQNEAQ. CDR3 region: CASSQAPAGQGETQYF. DNA of the CDR3: TGTGCCAGCAGCCAGGCTCCGGCAGGACAGGGGGAGACCCAGTACTTC.

This clonotype was counted many times. The V gene is TRBV6-6, the J gene TRBJ1-5; 8 bases fit TRBD1. The CDR3 sequence is 14 residues long. CDR1 is MNHNY, CDR2 SVGAGI, per germline (reference sequence). Unmatched junction bases numbered 2, after V lost 5 bases and J lost 2 bases. CDR3 DNA sequence: TGTGCCAGCAGTCAACAGGGGGGCAATCAGCCCCAGCATTTT. This codes for CASSQQGGNQPQHF.

This clonotype has ten or more counts. V gene TRBV5-1 combines with J gene TRBJ1-6; 8 bases map to TRBD1. The germline gives CDR1 SGHRS, CDR2 YFSETQ. The V gene end was trimmed by 4 bases and the J gene end by 10 bases; junction bases not matched to a gene: 7. This CDR3 is built from 14 residues. CDR3 bases: TGCGCCAGCAGCCTGCGGACAGGGAAGTCACCCCTCCACTTT. It yields the protein CASSLRTGKSPLHF. The whole variable domain, filled in from reference TRBV5-1 and TRBJ1-6, reads KAGVTQTPRYLIKTRGQQVTLSCSPISGHRSVSWYQQTPGQGLQFLFEYFSETQRNKGNFPGRFSGRQFSNSRSEMNVSTLELGDSALYLCASSLRTGKSPLHFGNGTRLTVT.